Reported below is one T cell receptor (beta chain). Its antigen is currently unknown. Germline lookup yields CDR1 KGHSH and CDR2 LQKENI. This CDR3 has 14 amino acids. V was pared by 5 bases and J by 4 bases, with 5 bases of the junction left unmatched. The table came from immunoSEQ multiplex PCR; TCRdb's copy has only in-frame clones and leaves some out. Among fewer than 85,000 clones listed, about 76% were seen once. This record comes from a study of cytotoxic CD8 clonotypes in ibrutinib-treated CLL. Study overall: Among the patients, around ten presented as relapsed/refractory and 15 as treatment-naive; 17 to 18 showed unmutated IGHV.

Study-level results: Sustained-remission and progressing patients diverged in sampling times. Clonality went up at ibrutinib response and then declined back toward baseline at progression.

The sequence was collected from a human donor with chronic lymphocytic leukemia. This material consisted of PBMCs, taken after 12 months of ibrutinib treatment. This chain joins TRBV18 and TRBJ2-1; TRBD2 aligns across 7 bases. The CDR3 DNA follows: TGTGCCAGCTCAGGGTCTAGCGGTTACAATGAGCAGTTCTTC. Its protein product is CASSGSSGYNEQFF.